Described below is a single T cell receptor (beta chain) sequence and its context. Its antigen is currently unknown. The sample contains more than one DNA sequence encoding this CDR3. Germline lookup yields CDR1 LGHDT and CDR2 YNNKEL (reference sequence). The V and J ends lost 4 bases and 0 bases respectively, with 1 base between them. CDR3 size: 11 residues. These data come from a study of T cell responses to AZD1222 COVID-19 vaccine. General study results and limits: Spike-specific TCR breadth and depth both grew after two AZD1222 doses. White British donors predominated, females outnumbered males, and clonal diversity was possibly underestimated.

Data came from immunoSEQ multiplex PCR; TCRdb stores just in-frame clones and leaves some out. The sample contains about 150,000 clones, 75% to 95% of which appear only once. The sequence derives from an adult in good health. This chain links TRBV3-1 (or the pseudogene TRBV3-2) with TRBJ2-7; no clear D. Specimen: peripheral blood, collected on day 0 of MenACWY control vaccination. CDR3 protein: CASSLSYEQYF. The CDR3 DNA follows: TGTGCCAGCAGCCTCTCCTACGAGCAGTACTTC.